The clone carrying this T cell receptor (beta chain) was observed a few times. Its antigen is not identified. This entry is derived from a study of T cell repertoires in aging, cancer and after chemotherapy. Study overall: Clear clonal overlap appeared across healthy donor samples taken over several months to years. The full dataset contained millions of TCR reads.

TCR beta rearrangements were amplified from peripheral blood genomic DNA. Multiplex touch-down PCR with TRB-A/B primers amplified rearranged V-D-J TRB sequences. TCRdb ran MiXCR on the multiplex PCR reads and lists one entry per CDR3 protein. The data hold several thousand distinct CDR3 sequences, with 30% to 40% observed a single time. General observations from the study: These repertoire data do not allow conclusions about immunological memory after chemotherapy.

This CDR3 region has 13 residues. Germline V gene data show CDR1 as LNHDA and CDR2 as SQIVND (reference sequence). Trimming took 7 bases from V and 2 from J, leaving 12 bases between them. This TCR derives from a human donor in good health. The chain couples TRBV19 to TRBJ2-7; the D call may be TRBD1 or TRBD2 (5 bases each). Sample: blood. CDR3 residues: CASKRDGTYEQYF. In nucleotides, the CDR3 is TGTGCCAGTAAACGGGACGGAACCTACGAGCAGTACTTC.